These 26 T cell receptor beta chains originate from one sample sequenced in a study of shared T cell receptors in the human thymus. Sequencing was performed with immunoSEQ multiplex PCR; in TCRdb, only in-frame clones are kept and a portion is missing. The repertoire holds hundreds of thousands of clones, with around 87% as singletons. The sample was also linked to a second study, of human thymus T cells.

The sequencing input was thymocytes. These receptors were taken from a boy under two years old with a congenital heart defect.

The V gene is TRBV14, the J gene TRBJ2-1; 7 bases map to TRBD2. CDR3 length: 14 residues. Germline V CDR1 and CDR2: SGHDN, FVKESK. V lost 4 bases and J lost 5; bases outside the gene matches: 5. DNA of the CDR3: TGTGCCAGCAGCCCCGGGACTACTAACAATGAGCAGTTCTTC. Translating gives CASSPGTTNNEQFF.

The chain uses TRBV19 and TRBJ1-1, with unresolved D. Germline loops: CDR1 LNHDA, CDR2 SQIVND (reference sequence). This CDR3 comprises 12 residues. V shed 7 bases and J shed 2 bases, with 8 bases lying between them. CDR3 nucleotide sequence: TGTGCCAGTATGAACAGTAACACTGAAGCTTTCTTT. Protein sequence: CASMNSNTEAFF.

About this clone itself: The same CDR3 can be traced to other DNA sequences in this sample. The chain couples TRBV7-8 to TRBJ1-6; no firm D call. Trimming shortened V by 0 bases and J by 13 bases, and 7 bases separated the two germline ends. CDR3 length: 12 residues. CDR1 and CDR2 (germline): SGHVS, FQNEAQ. DNA of the CDR3: TGTGCCAGCAGCTTAGCTCTTTCCCCCCTCCACTTT. It is translated as CASSLALSPLHF. The variable domain in full, with the rest retrieved from reference TRBV7-8 and TRBJ1-6, is GAGVSQSPRYKVAKRGQDVALRCDPISGHVSLFWYQQALGQGPEFLTYFQNEAQLDKSGLPSDRFFAERPEGSVSTLKIQRTQQEDSAVYLCASSLALSPLHFGNGTRLTVT.

The chain employs TRBV5-1 and TRBJ2-6; 9 positions match TRBD1. Germline V CDR1 and CDR2: SGHRS, YFSETQ. The CDR3 extends over 18 amino acids. V was clipped by 4 bases and J by 0 bases; unmatched bases: 8. The CDR3 sequence is CASSPRGDRVSGANVLTF. Written as DNA, the CDR3 is TGCGCCAGCAGCCCGAGGGGGGACAGGGTCTCTGGGGCCAACGTCCTGACTTTC.

The chain joins TRBV6-5 to TRBJ2-1, with 10 nucleotides matching TRBD2. CDR1 is MNHEY, CDR2 SVGAGI, per germline. This CDR3 is 14 amino acids long. Trimming took 7 bases from V and 7 from J; bases not matched to a gene: 7. CDR3: CASTTTSGLNEQFF. CDR3 sequence (DNA): TGTGCCAGCACCACGACTAGCGGGTTGAATGAGCAGTTCTTC.

The J gene is TRBJ1-2, the V gene TRBV19, with 7 bases identical to TRBD1. CDR3 length: 17 amino acids. Trimming cost V 4 bases and J 4 bases; bases outside gene matches: 15. Germline CDR1 and CDR2: LNHDA and SQIVND (reference sequence). CDR3 sequence: CASSTRDRLLLAYGYTF. DNA of the CDR3: TGTGCCAGTAGTACGAGGGACAGACTCCTTTTAGCCTATGGCTACACCTTC. Together with reference TRBV19 and TRBJ1-2, the CDR3 gives the full variable domain: DGGITQSPKYLFRKEGQNVTLSCEQNLNHDAMYWYRQDPGQGLRLIYYSQIVNDFQKGDIAEGYSVSREKKESFPLTVTSAQKNPTAFYLCASSTRDRLLLAYGYTFGSGTRLTVV.

V is TRBV9 and J is TRBJ2-5; TRBD2 might be the D (5 bases). The germline gives CDR1 SGDLS, CDR2 YYNGEE. Trimming cost V 4 bases and J 5 bases, with 15 bases left between them. This CDR3 has 14 residues. The CDR3 DNA is TGTGCCAGCAGCCCCCGGGATCCTGGGGAGACCCAGTACTTC. Its translation is CASSPRDPGETQYF. The full variable domain, in which reference TRBV9 and TRBJ2-5 provide the parts outside the CDR3, is DSGVTQTPKHLITATGQRVTLRCSPRSGDLSVYWYQQSLDQGLQFLIQYYNGEERAKGNILERFSAQQFPDLHSELNLSSLELGDSALYFCASSPRDPGETQYFGPGTRLLVL.

This clone was counted a single time. The gene calls are TRBV2 and TRBJ1-2, with unresolved D. This CDR3 is built from 13 residues. CDR1 is SNHLY, CDR2 FYNNEI, per germline. Trimming took off 8 bases at V and 8 bases at J, with 18 bases between the two ends. CDR3 amino acids: CASSGSLGRGYTF. In DNA, the CDR3 is TGTGCCAGCTCCGGAAGTTTAGGGAGAGGCTACACCTTC. The full variable domain, in which reference TRBV2 and TRBJ1-2 provide the parts outside the CDR3, is EPEVTQTPSHQVTQMGQEVILRCVPISNHLYFYWYRQILGQKVEFLVSFYNNEISEKSEIFDDQFSVERPDGSNFTLKIRSTKLEDSAMYFCASSGSLGRGYTFGSGTRLTVV.

This chain links TRBV12-5 with TRBJ2-1; 8 bases map to TRBD1. The V segment lost 0 bases and the J segment 4 bases; nucleotides outside the gene matches: 5. Per the germline V gene, CDR1 is LGHNT and CDR2 is FRNRAP. The CDR3 consists of 16 residues. The CDR3, as DNA: TGTGCTAGTGGTTTGGTGGACAGGGCCCATTACAATGAGCAGTTCTTC. This gives the protein CASGLVDRAHYNEQFF.

V usage is TRBV25-1 and J usage is TRBJ2-3; 8 bases line up with TRBD1. Germline V gene lookup returns CDR1 MGHDK and CDR2 SYGVNS. The CDR3 is made up of 14 amino acids. V dropped 6 bases and J dropped 7; count of bases not matched to a gene: 9. CDR3: CASRDRERLNTQYF. The DNA for the CDR3 is TGTGCCAGCAGGGACAGGGAAAGATTGAATACGCAGTATTTT.

The chain recombines TRBV9 with TRBJ2-1, with TRBD2 identical over 13 bases. The CDR3 has 17 residues. The junction had 8 bases not matched to a gene; V was cut back by 3 bases and J by 5 bases. Germline V gives CDR1 SGDLS, CDR2 YYNGEE. The CDR3 DNA sequence: TGTGCCAGCAGCGACCGGACTAGCGGGAGTACCAACAATGAGCAGTTCTTC. Its translation: CASSDRTSGSTNNEQFF.

The V and J genes are TRBV5-6 and TRBJ2-2; possible D gene TRBD1, 6 bases. With 2 bases removed from V and 2 bases from J, the gap between germline ends came to 10 bases. Per germline, CDR1 SGHDT and CDR2 YYEEEE. This CDR3 is built from 15 residues. CDR3 in DNA: TGTGCCAGCAGCTTCACCAGGGGAAACACCGGGGAGCTGTTTTTT. It codes for CASSFTRGNTGELFF.

The genes are TRBV18 and TRBJ2-3; D is possibly TRBD2 (7 bases). V was pared by 2 bases and J by 5 bases, with 8 bases between. The V gene's germline CDR1 is KGHSH and CDR2 LQKENI. CDR3 length: 13 residues. CDR3 sequence: CASSPRGGDTQYF. The CDR3 DNA follows: TGTGCCAGCTCACCAAGGGGGGGAGATACGCAGTATTTT. Full variable domain (rest looked up from reference TRBV18 and TRBJ2-3): NAGVMQNPRHLVRRRGQEARLRCSPMKGHSHVYWYRQLPEEGLKFMVYLQKENIIDESGMPKERFSAEFPKEGPSILRIQQVVRGDSAAYFCASSPRGGDTQYFGPGTRLTVL.

The chain is built from TRBV6-1 and TRBJ2-1, with 7 nucleotides matching TRBD2. CDR1 is MNHNS, CDR2 SASEGT, per germline. The CDR3 covers 12 residues. After removal of 2 bases from V and 9 bases from J, the junction contained 1 base not matched to a gene. CDR3 coding DNA: TGTGCCAGCAGTGAATCGGGGGGTGAGCAGTTCTTC. Amino acid sequence: CASSESGGEQFF.

The genes are TRBV7-7 and TRBJ2-1; 7 nucleotides agree with TRBD2. CDR3 length: 14 residues. Germline-derived CDR1 and CDR2 are SSHAT and FNYEAQ (reference sequence). Losses at the gene ends were 1 base for V and 6 bases for J; bases not matched to a gene: 3. CDR3 in amino acids: CASSLEASGNEQFF. The CDR3 nucleotides are TGTGCCAGCAGCTTAGAAGCTAGCGGCAATGAGCAGTTCTTC.

V usage is TRBV28 and J usage is TRBJ2-7, with unresolved D. This CDR3 has 14 amino acids. Trimming took off 1 base at V and 2 bases at J, with 9 bases between the two ends. Per germline, CDR1 MDHEN and CDR2 SYDVKM. The CDR3 reads CASSLSSRPYEQYF. In DNA form, the CDR3 reads TGTGCCAGCAGTTTATCAAGCAGGCCCTACGAGCAGTACTTC.

V and J are TRBV4-1 and TRBJ2-5, with D maybe TRBD2 (6 bases). Germline-derived CDR1 and CDR2 are MGHRA and YSYEKL. Trimming removed 0 bases at V and 1 base at J, with 18 bases between. This CDR3 spans 18 amino acids. The DNA of the CDR3 is TGCGCCAGCAGCCAAGAAGCCGTTAGGGCGGGGTCCCAAGAGACCCAGTACTTC. Protein product: CASSQEAVRAGSQETQYF.

This clone was recorded only once. The rearrangement uses TRBV7-9 and TRBJ2-3; 13 bases are a match to TRBD2. The CDR3 is made up of 19 amino acids. Trimming cost V 1 base and J 1 base; bases outside gene matches: 8. Germline V gene sequence: CDR1 SEHNR, CDR2 FQNEAQ (reference sequence). CDR3 DNA sequence: TGTGCCAGCAGCTTAGGGACTAGCGGGAGAAGAGGGGGCACAGATACGCAGTATTTT. This sequence encodes CASSLGTSGRRGGTDTQYF.

In this sample, this clone turned up a few times. The chain links TRBV28 to TRBJ2-7; D possibly corresponds to TRBD2 (9 bases). The V end was cut by 6 bases, the J end by 3 bases, with 21 bases between. Germline V lookup: CDR1 MDHEN, CDR2 SYDVKM. CDR3 size: 16 residues. In DNA, the CDR3 is TGTGCCAGCAGCTCCGACAGGGGACTAGCAAACTACGAGCAGTACTTC. This gives the protein CASSSDRGLANYEQYF.

Comments on this clone: One end of the junction does not line up with germline, which may come from a read error. The chain employs TRBV27 and TRBJ1-2; 9 bases are a match to TRBD1. From germline, CDR1 is MNHEY and CDR2 SMNVEV (reference sequence). The CDR3 spans 11 residues. The CDR3, as DNA: TGTGCCAGCAGTTCGGGACAGGGCTTTAGCTTC. Translated, it gives CASSSGQGFSF.

The chain uses TRBV6-5 and TRBJ2-5; TRBD2 matches 7 bases. V lost 8 bases and J lost 4; bases outside the gene matches: 13. This CDR3 region has 15 residues. CDR1 and CDR2 from the germline V gene are MNHEY and SVGAGI. In DNA form, the CDR3 reads TGTGCCAGCTGTCCCGGGAGGATGGGCTTAGAGACCCAGTACTTC. Its translation: CASCPGRMGLETQYF.

V is TRBV7-8 and J is TRBJ2-7; 8 nucleotides agree with TRBD2. The J segment lost 0 bases and the V segment lost 0 bases, leaving 4 bases of the junction unmatched. CDR1 is SGHVS, CDR2 FQNEAQ, per germline. The CDR3 runs to 16 residues. CDR3 coding DNA: TGTGCCAGCAGCTTAGCCGAGCGGGGGAACTCCTACGAGCAGTACTTC. This codes for CASSLAERGNSYEQYF. Variable domain in full (rest from reference TRBV7-8 and TRBJ2-7): GAGVSQSPRYKVAKRGQDVALRCDPISGHVSLFWYQQALGQGPEFLTYFQNEAQLDKSGLPSDRFFAERPEGSVSTLKIQRTQQEDSAVYLCASSLAERGNSYEQYFGPGTRLTVT.

The chain joins TRBV4-1 to TRBJ1-2, with D uncertain. There are 18 residues in the CDR3. Germline values: CDR1 MGHRA, CDR2 YSYEKL. The germline V and J ends were trimmed by 1 base and 2 bases, with 20 bases remaining between them. The CDR3 coding sequence is TGCGCCAGCAGCCAAGCGGGATCTAGAGGGTGGGCCAACTATGGCTACACCTTC. This translates into CASSQAGSRGWANYGYTF.

This clone was counted a few times. This rearrangement joins TRBV7-9 to TRBJ1-2; 7 nucleotides agree with TRBD1. The CDR3 has 15 residues. The ends lost 2 bases at V and 8 bases at J; junction bases unmatched: 11. Germline CDR1 reads SEHNR; CDR2 reads FQNEAQ (reference sequence). As DNA, the CDR3 is TGTGCCAGCAGCTTACCACAGGGGAGATCAGAAGGCTACACCTTC. Protein: CASSLPQGRSEGYTF.

The chain is built from TRBV25-1 and TRBJ2-1; D gene uncertain. Germline CDR1 reads MGHDK; CDR2 reads SYGVNS. With 6 bases removed from V and 0 bases from J, the gap between germline ends came to 12 bases. The CDR3 is made up of 15 amino acids. CDR3 coding DNA: TGTGCCAGCAGACCTTTTGTGGCCTCCTACAATGAGCAGTTCTTC. As protein: CASRPFVASYNEQFF.

The chain uses TRBV30 and TRBJ1-2; D may be TRBD1 (6 bases). This CDR3 comprises 12 residues. Germline V gene data show CDR1 as GTSNPN and CDR2 as SVGIG (reference sequence). The V end lost 5 bases, the J end lost 8 bases, and 15 bases lay between the germline ends. The CDR3 reads CAWPRGRGGYTF. DNA for the CDR3: TGTGCCTGGCCGAGGGGCAGGGGAGGCTACACCTTC.